The 24 T cell receptor beta chains given below trace back to one sample, sequenced in a study of blood T cell repertoires in COVID-19. Repertoires were generated with immunoSEQ multiplex PCR, while TCRdb's copy carries only in-frame clones and drops some. The data hold roughly 170,000 clones, with approximately 90% observed a single time. Material: peripheral blood. These receptors originate from an older woman with COVID-19, enrolled during active disease.

The chain has TRBV11-3 and TRBJ2-1; tentative D call: TRBD2 (5 bases). V lost 2 bases and J lost 4, with 12 bases in between. Germline V lookup: CDR1 SGHNT, CDR2 YENEEA. This CDR3 spans 15 amino acids. CDR3 amino acids: CASSLFGKEYNEQFF. Here the CDR3 DNA reads TGTGCCAGCAGCTTATTCGGGAAGGAGTACAATGAGCAGTTCTTC.

V is TRBV5-6 and J is TRBJ2-5; the D gene is possibly TRBD1 (6 bases). The germline V gene encodes CDR1 SGHDT and CDR2 YYEEEE. V lost 4 bases to trimming and J lost 2 bases, with 12 bases between them. The CDR3 runs to 14 residues. The CDR3 here is CASSQDSRQETQYF. Here the CDR3 DNA reads TGTGCCAGCAGCCAGGACAGCCGACAAGAGACCCAGTACTTC.

This rearrangement joins TRBV5-1 to TRBJ1-1; the match to TRBD1 covers 9 bases. CDR1 is SGHRS and CDR2 is YFSETQ in the germline V gene. The CDR3 length is 16 residues. After removal of 3 bases from V and 0 bases from J, the junction contained 6 bases not matched to a gene. The CDR3 sequence: CASSSRQGGVNTEAFF. Written as DNA, the CDR3 is TGCGCCAGCAGCTCCCGACAGGGGGGAGTGAACACTGAAGCTTTCTTT.

This chain joins TRBV6-1 and TRBJ1-5; perhaps TRBD1 as D (5 bases). The germline V gene has CDR1 MNHNS and CDR2 SASEGT. Trimming stripped 3 bases from V and 0 bases from J, with 12 bases between. The length of the CDR3 is 16 residues. The CDR3 DNA is TGTGCCAGCAGTGATGGGGGGGGACTTAGCAATCAGCCCCAGCATTTT. It translates to CASSDGGGLSNQPQHF.

The genes are TRBV3-1 (or the pseudogene TRBV3-2) and TRBJ2-2; 12 positions match TRBD2. The CDR3 is made up of 20 amino acids. V was pared by 4 bases and J by 6 bases, with 18 bases of the junction left unmatched. From germline, CDR1 is LGHDT and CDR2 YNNKEL (reference sequence). DNA of the CDR3: TGTGCCAGCAGCCTCGGTTGGGACACCAGACTAGCGGGAGTCCCCGGGGAGCTGTTTTTT. It specifies CASSLGWDTRLAGVPGELFF.

The rearrangement links TRBV30 to TRBJ1-5; D perhaps matches TRBD1 (6 bases). CDR1 is GTSNPN, CDR2 SVGIG, per germline (reference sequence). V was pared by 2 bases and J by 0 bases, with 17 bases between. The CDR3 consists of 17 residues. This CDR3 reads CAWSIDRQVPSNQPQHF. CDR3 DNA: TGTGCCTGGAGTATAGACAGACAGGTACCTAGCAATCAGCCCCAGCATTTT.

The rearrangement joins TRBV6-5 to TRBJ2-2; 7 bases line up with TRBD1. The CDR3 consists of 15 residues. Germline V gene lookup returns CDR1 MNHEY and CDR2 SVGAGI. Unmatched junction bases numbered 6, after V lost 7 bases and J lost 1 base. The CDR3 coding sequence is TGTGCCAGCATCACAGGGGATGGGAACACCGGGGAGCTGTTTTTT. Protein sequence: CASITGDGNTGELFF.

J is TRBJ2-1 and V is TRBV4-2; 9 positions agree with TRBD1. This CDR3 is built from 13 residues. J gave up 10 bases and V 3 bases, and 4 bases lay outside the gene matches. Germline loops: CDR1 LGHNA, CDR2 YNFKEQ. CDR3 in amino acids: CASSQDTGGEQFF. The CDR3 DNA reads as TGTGCCAGCAGCCAGGATACAGGGGGCGAGCAGTTCTTC.

This chain joins TRBV11-3 and TRBJ2-5; no firm D call. The CDR3 consists of 17 residues. V dropped 5 bases and J dropped 0 bases, with 19 bases sitting between them. Germline V gene lookup returns CDR1 SGHNT and CDR2 YENEEA. The CDR3 DNA reads TGTGCCAGCAGCCCCTCGGTTGGGCCTATGTACCAAGAGACCCAGTACTTC. It is translated as CASSPSVGPMYQETQYF.

V gene TRBV6-5 combines with J gene TRBJ2-7; a possible D gene is TRBD1 (6 bases). This CDR3 contains 13 residues. Trimming removed 7 bases from V and 4 bases from J, with 14 bases in between. Germline values: CDR1 MNHEY, CDR2 SVGAGI. This CDR3 reads CASTKGHQYEQYF. DNA of the CDR3: TGTGCCAGCACTAAGGGACACCAGTACGAGCAGTACTTC.

The rearrangement joins TRBV5-1 to TRBJ1-5; D is uncertain. The CDR3 length is 14 residues. V was pared by 0 bases and J by 6 bases, with 10 bases between. Germline CDR1 reads SGHRS; CDR2 reads YFSETQ. The CDR3: CASSLGIGGQPQHF. In DNA form, the CDR3 reads TGCGCCAGCAGCTTGGGAATTGGCGGTCAGCCCCAGCATTTT. Based on the CDR3 plus reference TRBV5-1 and TRBJ1-5, the full variable domain is KAGVTQTPRYLIKTRGQQVTLSCSPISGHRSVSWYQQTPGQGLQFLFEYFSETQRNKGNFPGRFSGRQFSNSRSEMNVSTLELGDSALYLCASSLGIGGQPQHFGDGTRLSIL.

V and J are TRBV19 and TRBJ2-7, with TRBD2 matching 8 bases. The CDR3 runs 15 residues. The V and J ends lost 8 bases and 7 bases, in that order; junction bases with no gene match: 16. The germline gives CDR1 LNHDA, CDR2 SQIVND (reference sequence). The CDR3 is CASQPGVSGIFEQYF. The CDR3 coding sequence is TGTGCCAGTCAGCCGGGGGTTAGCGGGATTTTTGAGCAGTACTTC.

The chain is built from TRBV3-1 (or the pseudogene TRBV3-2) and TRBJ1-2; D unresolved. Germline values: CDR1 LGHDT, CDR2 YNNKEL (reference sequence). The CDR3 consists of 15 residues. With 1 base removed from V and 0 bases from J, the gap between germline ends came to 9 bases. CDR3 nucleotides: TGTGCCAGCAGCCAAGTTCACAGACCTAACTATGGCTACACCTTC. This translates into CASSQVHRPNYGYTF.

The chain links TRBV28 to TRBJ2-3; 7 nucleotides match TRBD2. Germline CDR1 reads MDHEN; CDR2 reads SYDVKM. V dropped 4 bases and J dropped 4; count of bases not matched to a gene: 8. The CDR3 is made up of 15 amino acids. CDR3 sequence: CASSSPPGGSDTQYF. CDR3 sequence (DNA): TGTGCCAGCAGTTCCCCCCCGGGAGGATCAGATACGCAGTATTTT.

The chain is built from TRBV11-3 and TRBJ2-7, with 7 bases fitting TRBD2. CDR3 size: 15 residues. The junction had 8 bases not matched to a gene; V was cut back by 0 bases and J by 6 bases. Germline V gene lookup returns CDR1 SGHNT and CDR2 YENEEA. The CDR3 bases are TGTGCCAGCAGCTTAGACGGGGGAGGGCCGGGCGAGCAGTACTTC. This encodes CASSLDGGGPGEQYF.

V usage is TRBV7-3 and J usage is TRBJ2-5; 8 positions agree with TRBD2. The V segment lost 5 bases and the J segment 3 bases; nucleotides outside the gene matches: 2. CDR3 length: 13 residues. Germline V gene lookup returns CDR1 SGHTA and CDR2 FQGTGA. Written as DNA, the CDR3 is TGTGCCAGCAGCCAACTAGCGGAAGAGACCCAGTACTTC. Amino acid sequence: CASSQLAEETQYF.

The genes are TRBV9 and TRBJ2-2; a weak D match, TRBD2 (6 bases). Per the germline V gene, CDR1 is SGDLS and CDR2 is YYNGEE. The V end was cut by 0 bases, the J end by 6 bases, with 15 bases between. This CDR3 has 16 residues. CDR3 sequence reads: CASSVGASGEPGELFF. CDR3 nucleotide sequence: TGTGCCAGCAGCGTAGGAGCTTCGGGAGAACCCGGGGAGCTGTTTTTT.

The chain employs TRBV29-1 and TRBJ1-1; D is possibly TRBD1 (6 bases). V lost 6 bases and J lost 1, with 15 bases in between. The CDR3 length is 14 residues. Germline CDR1 is SQVTM and CDR2 is ANQGSEA. This chain's CDR3 is CSVRSLDRNTEAFF. In DNA form, the CDR3 reads TGCAGCGTCCGCTCCCTGGACAGGAACACTGAAGCTTTCTTT.

This rearrangement joins TRBV30 to TRBJ1-1, with 7 nucleotides matching TRBD1. The germline gives CDR1 GTSNPN, CDR2 SVGIG (reference sequence). The junction had 12 bases not matched to a gene; V was cut back by 5 bases and J by 9 bases. The CDR3 runs 13 residues. The CDR3 coding sequence is TGTGCCTGGGAGGACAGGCCCTCACCTAAAGCTTTCTTT. Translation: CAWEDRPSPKAFF. The full variable domain, in which reference TRBV30 and TRBJ1-1 provide the parts outside the CDR3, is SQTIHQWPATLVQPVGSPLSLECTVEGTSNPNLYWYRQAAGRGLQLLFYSVGIGQISSEVPQNLSASRPQDRQFILSSKKLLLSDSGFYLCAWEDRPSPKAFFGQGTRLTVV.

The chain joins TRBV9 to TRBJ2-1, with 7 bases aligning to TRBD2. The CDR3 has 16 residues. CDR1 is SGDLS, CDR2 YYNGEE, per germline. Losses at the gene ends were 0 bases for V and 5 bases for J; bases not matched to a gene: 8. CDR3 nucleotides: TGTGCCAGCAGCGTAGCGCTAGCGGTAGGGGACAATGAGCAGTTCTTC. Translation gives CASSVALAVGDNEQFF.

Note on this clone: Other DNA sequences in the sample encode the same CDR3. This chain uses TRBV19 with TRBJ1-5; D is uncertain. The V gene's germline CDR1 is LNHDA and CDR2 SQIVND (reference sequence). V was trimmed by 3 bases and J by 0 bases, leaving 12 bases between them. The CDR3 totals 16 residues. The chain's CDR3 is CASSMGRYYSNQPQHF. The CDR3 bases are TGTGCCAGTAGTATGGGCAGATATTATAGCAATCAGCCCCAGCATTTT. The whole variable domain, filled in from reference TRBV19 and TRBJ1-5, reads DGGITQSPKYLFRKEGQNVTLSCEQNLNHDAMYWYRQDPGQGLRLIYYSQIVNDFQKGDIAEGYSVSREKKESFPLTVTSAQKNPTAFYLCASSMGRYYSNQPQHFGDGTRLSIL.

The J gene is TRBJ1-1, the V gene TRBV5-1; 7 bases agree with TRBD1. From germline, CDR1 is SGHRS and CDR2 YFSETQ. There are 15 residues in the CDR3. The trim removed 4 bases at V and 1 base at J, leaving 7 bases unmatched. The CDR3 DNA reads as TGCGCCAGCAGCGGGGGGACAGCTCCGAACACTGAAGCTTTCTTT. Translation: CASSGGTAPNTEAFF.

The chain joins TRBV11-3 to TRBJ2-3; tentative D call: TRBD2 (5 bases). This CDR3 has 15 amino acids. V was clipped by 1 base and J by 1 base, with 9 bases between them. CDR1 is SGHNT and CDR2 is YENEEA in the germline V gene. The CDR3, as DNA: TGTGCCAGCAGCTTAGCGGGATGGGGCACAGATACGCAGTATTTT. Protein sequence: CASSLAGWGTDTQYF.

The rearrangement joins TRBV30 to TRBJ2-2, with a possible D match to TRBD2 (6 bases). CDR1 and CDR2 (germline): GTSNPN, SVGIG (reference sequence). The V end lost 4 bases, the J end lost 3 bases, and 9 bases lay between the germline ends. This CDR3 spans 13 amino acids. CDR3 in amino acids: CAWTAGYTGELFF. The DNA of the CDR3 is TGTGCCTGGACGGCGGGGTACACCGGGGAGCTGTTTTTT. Supplemented by reference TRBV30 and TRBJ2-2, the full variable domain reads SQTIHQWPATLVQPVGSPLSLECTVEGTSNPNLYWYRQAAGRGLQLLFYSVGIGQISSEVPQNLSASRPQDRQFILSSKKLLLSDSGFYLCAWTAGYTGELFFGEGSRLTVL.